This TCR beta chain was sequenced for a study of graft-versus-host responses after intestinal transplantation. As for the study in general: Recipients got multivisceral, liver-intestinal, or isolated intestinal transplants. Every recipient underwent anti-thymocyte globulin induction, then tacrolimus and steroids for three to four years. General study results and limits: Analysis identified GvH clones in recipient marrow, with some appearing first in ileum or blood.

Trimming shortened V by 9 bases and J by 0 bases, and 8 bases separated the two germline ends. The length of the CDR3 is 12 residues. CDR1 and CDR2 (germline): MRHNA, SNTAGT. Repertoires were generated with immunoSEQ multiplex PCR, while TCRdb's copy carries only in-frame clones and drops some. The profile shows 90,000 to 150,000 clones, approximately 92% of them singletons. This clone appeared once. The antigen is undetermined. Sequences were derived from unstimulated CD4+ T cells sorted from spleen or lymph node cells, sampled before intestinal transplant. This receptor was taken from a human donor who received an intestinal transplant. The J gene is TRBJ1-1, the V gene TRBV6-4; the D is unclear. The CDR3 nucleotides are TGTGCCAGAGTCATTTTGAACACTGAAGCTTTCTTT. Amino acids: CARVILNTEAFF.